Sequencing of this T cell receptor (beta chain) was carried out in a study of breast tumors, draining lymph nodes, adjacent tissues. Study results and caveats: Tumor and nontumor repertoires were significantly more similar in luminal-like than in basal-like breast cancer.

This clonotype was seen repeatedly, ten times or more. The antigen is not known. Samples came from axillary lymph nodes draining the breast cancer. TCRdb reanalysed the multiplex PCR reads using MiXCR and keeps one entry per CDR3 protein. The table has some 200,000 distinct CDR3 sequences, around 33% seen once. CDR3 size: 12 residues. The germline V gene has CDR1 SQVTM and CDR2 ANQGSEA. The V and J ends lost 6 bases and 5 bases respectively, with 11 bases between them. Specimen: axillary lymph node tissue. The rearrangement joins TRBV29-1 to TRBJ2-1, with TRBD1 as a possible D gene (5 bases). The sequence derives from a female donor with breast cancer. Some clones in this sample may be carry-over from other donors' samples. The CDR3 coding sequence is TGCAGCGTGGCCTCAGGGCACAATGAGCAGTTCTTC. The encoded protein is CSVASGHNEQFF.